Presented here are 5 T cell receptor beta chains from one specimen sequenced in a study of blood T cell repertoires in COVID-19. TCRdb keeps only in-frame clones here, not all; method: immunoSEQ multiplex PCR. The table lists around 170,000 clones, about 85% of them singletons. The source material was PBMCs or T cells enriched from blood (not recorded which). These receptor sequences come from a woman in her 50s who had recovered from COVID-19.

The J gene is TRBJ2-1, the V gene TRBV5-4, with 8 positions matching TRBD2. This CDR3 has 15 amino acids. Trimming at V came to 0 bases and at J to 5 bases, leaving 4 bases not matched to a gene. Germline V gives CDR1 SGHNT, CDR2 YYREEE (reference sequence). CDR3 sequence reads: CASSLEGAGDNEQFF. For the CDR3, the DNA is TGTGCCAGCAGCTTGGAGGGAGCGGGAGACAATGAGCAGTTCTTC.

This clone was seen only once. The chain is built from TRBV5-8 and TRBJ2-3, with TRBD2 identical over 14 bases. The CDR3 is 20 residues long. Per germline, CDR1 SGHTS and CDR2 YDEGEE. The V gene end was trimmed by 0 bases and the J gene end by 2 bases; junction bases not matched to a gene: 11. CDR3 sequence (DNA): TGTGCCAGCAGCTTGGGACTAGCGGGGGGGAGATCGTCTTTCACAGATACGCAGTATTTT. This translates into CASSLGLAGGRSSFTDTQYF.

Here the CDR3 reads CAISESRGTGAAFF. Written as DNA, the CDR3 is TGTGCCATCAGTGAGTCAAGGGGGACAGGGGCAGCTTTCTTT. The genes are TRBV10-3 and TRBJ1-1; 10 positions match TRBD1. This CDR3 is 14 amino acids long. Per the germline V gene, CDR1 is ENHRY and CDR2 is SYGVKD. After removal of 0 bases from V and 10 bases from J, the junction contained 5 bases not matched to a gene.

The chain has TRBV29-1 and TRBJ2-3, with D unresolved. The CDR3 has 13 residues. CDR1 and CDR2 from the germline V gene are SQVTM and ANQGSEA. Trimming left V 5 bases short and J 4 bases short, with 13 bases between. The CDR3 DNA is TGCAGCGTTCGAAATACAGCCGCAGATACGCAGTATTTT. This encodes CSVRNTAADTQYF.

The rearrangement links TRBV28 to TRBJ2-4, with TRBD2 as a possible D gene (6 bases). V lost 5 bases and J 2 bases, leaving 19 bases between the germline ends. This CDR3 has 17 residues. Germline CDR1 and CDR2: MDHEN and SYDVKM. CDR3 in amino acids: CASSPASGAGTKNIQYF. The DNA for the CDR3 is TGTGCCAGCAGTCCAGCCTCGGGAGCGGGTACCAAAAACATTCAGTACTTC.